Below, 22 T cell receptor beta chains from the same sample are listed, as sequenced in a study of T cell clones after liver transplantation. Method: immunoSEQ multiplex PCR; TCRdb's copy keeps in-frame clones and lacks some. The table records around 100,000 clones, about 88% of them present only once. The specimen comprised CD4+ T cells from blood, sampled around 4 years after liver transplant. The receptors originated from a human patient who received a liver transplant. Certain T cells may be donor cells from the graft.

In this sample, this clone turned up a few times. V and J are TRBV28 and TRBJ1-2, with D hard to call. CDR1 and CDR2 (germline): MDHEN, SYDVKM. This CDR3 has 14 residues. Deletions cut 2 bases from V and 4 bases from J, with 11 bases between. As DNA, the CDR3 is TGTGCCAGCAGTTTAGTGGGCCAATTCTATGGCTACACCTTC. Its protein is CASSLVGQFYGYTF.

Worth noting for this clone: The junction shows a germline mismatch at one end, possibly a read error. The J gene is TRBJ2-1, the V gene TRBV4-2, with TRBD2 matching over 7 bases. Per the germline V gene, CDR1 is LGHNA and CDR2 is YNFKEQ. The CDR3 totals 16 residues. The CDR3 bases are TGTGCCAGCAGCTTGGGAGGCGGGAGAACCTACAATAAGCAGTTCTTC. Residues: CASSLGGGRTYNKQFF.

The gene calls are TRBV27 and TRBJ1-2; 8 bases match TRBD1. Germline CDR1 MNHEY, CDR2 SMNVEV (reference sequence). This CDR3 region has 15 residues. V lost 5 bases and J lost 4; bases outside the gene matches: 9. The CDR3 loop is CASSPRTGPGYGYTF. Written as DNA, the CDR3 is TGTGCCAGCAGTCCCAGGACAGGGCCCGGCTATGGCTACACCTTC.

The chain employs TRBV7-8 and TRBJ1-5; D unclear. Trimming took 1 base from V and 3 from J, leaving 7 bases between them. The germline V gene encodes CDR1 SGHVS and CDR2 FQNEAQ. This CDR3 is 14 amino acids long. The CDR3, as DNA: TGTGCCAGCAGCTTAGTTGCAGACAATCAGCCCCAGCATTTT. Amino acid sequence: CASSLVADNQPQHF. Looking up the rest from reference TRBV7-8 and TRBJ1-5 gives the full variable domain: GAGVSQSPRYKVAKRGQDVALRCDPISGHVSLFWYQQALGQGPEFLTYFQNEAQLDKSGLPSDRFFAERPEGSVSTLKIQRTQQEDSAVYLCASSLVADNQPQHFGDGTRLSIL.

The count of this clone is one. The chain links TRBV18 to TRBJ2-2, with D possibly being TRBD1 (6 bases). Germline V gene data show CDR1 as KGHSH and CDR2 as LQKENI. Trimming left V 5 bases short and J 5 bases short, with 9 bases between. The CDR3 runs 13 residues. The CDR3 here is CASSTGLTGELFF. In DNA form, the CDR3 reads TGTGCCAGCTCAACAGGGTTAACCGGGGAGCTGTTTTTT. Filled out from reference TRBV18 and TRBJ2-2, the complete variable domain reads NAGVMQNPRHLVRRRGQEARLRCSPMKGHSHVYWYRQLPEEGLKFMVYLQKENIIDESGMPKERFSAEFPKEGPSILRIQQVVRGDSAAYFCASSTGLTGELFFGEGSRLTVL.

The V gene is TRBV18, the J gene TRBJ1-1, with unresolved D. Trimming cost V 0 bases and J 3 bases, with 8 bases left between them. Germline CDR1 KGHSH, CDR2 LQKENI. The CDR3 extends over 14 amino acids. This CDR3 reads CASSPPRRDTEAFF. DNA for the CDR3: TGTGCCAGCTCACCACCGAGGAGGGACACTGAAGCTTTCTTT.

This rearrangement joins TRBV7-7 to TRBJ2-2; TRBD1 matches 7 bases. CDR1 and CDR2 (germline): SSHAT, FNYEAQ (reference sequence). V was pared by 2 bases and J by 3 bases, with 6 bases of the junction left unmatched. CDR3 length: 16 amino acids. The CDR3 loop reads CASSLRDRTDTGELFF. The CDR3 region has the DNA TGTGCCAGCAGCTTAAGGGACAGAACGGACACCGGGGAGCTGTTTTTT.

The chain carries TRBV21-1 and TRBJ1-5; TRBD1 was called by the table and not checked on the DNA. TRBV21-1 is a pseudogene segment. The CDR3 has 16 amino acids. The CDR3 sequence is CASSKAGTGTNQPQHF. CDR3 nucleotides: TGTGCCAGCAGCAAAGCTGGGACAGGGACCAATCAGCCCCAGCATTTT.

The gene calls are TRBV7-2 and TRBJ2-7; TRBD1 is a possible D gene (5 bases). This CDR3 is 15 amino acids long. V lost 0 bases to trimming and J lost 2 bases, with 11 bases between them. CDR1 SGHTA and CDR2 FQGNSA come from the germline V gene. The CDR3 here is CASSLADSPPYEQYF. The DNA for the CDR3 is TGTGCCAGCAGCTTAGCTGACAGTCCTCCCTACGAGCAGTACTTC.

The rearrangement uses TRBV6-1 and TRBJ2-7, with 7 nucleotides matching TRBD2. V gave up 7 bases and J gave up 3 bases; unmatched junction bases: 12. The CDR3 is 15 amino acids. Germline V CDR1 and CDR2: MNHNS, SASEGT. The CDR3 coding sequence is TGTGCCAGCAACCCGACTAGCCAGAAACTCTACGAGCAGTACTTC. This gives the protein CASNPTSQKLYEQYF.

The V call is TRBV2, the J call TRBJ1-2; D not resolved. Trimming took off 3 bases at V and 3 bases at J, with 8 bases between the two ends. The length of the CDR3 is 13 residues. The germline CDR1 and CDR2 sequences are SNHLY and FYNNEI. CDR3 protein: CASSDPGDYGYTF. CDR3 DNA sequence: TGTGCCAGCAGTGACCCCGGCGACTATGGCTACACCTTC.

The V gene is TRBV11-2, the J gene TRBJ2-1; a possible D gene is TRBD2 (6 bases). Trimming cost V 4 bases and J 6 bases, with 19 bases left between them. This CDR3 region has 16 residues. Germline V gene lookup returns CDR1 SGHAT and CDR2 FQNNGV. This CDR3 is CASSYLMLRGANEQFF. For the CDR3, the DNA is TGTGCCAGCAGCTACCTCATGCTCCGCGGGGCCAATGAGCAGTTCTTC.

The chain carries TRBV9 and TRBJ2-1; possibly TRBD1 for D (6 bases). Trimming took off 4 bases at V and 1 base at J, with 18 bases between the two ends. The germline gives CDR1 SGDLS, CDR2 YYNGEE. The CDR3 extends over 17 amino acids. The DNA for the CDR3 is TGTGCCAGCAGCCAGCCTGAGGGGACACCATCCTACAATGAGCAGTTCTTC. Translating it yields CASSQPEGTPSYNEQFF.

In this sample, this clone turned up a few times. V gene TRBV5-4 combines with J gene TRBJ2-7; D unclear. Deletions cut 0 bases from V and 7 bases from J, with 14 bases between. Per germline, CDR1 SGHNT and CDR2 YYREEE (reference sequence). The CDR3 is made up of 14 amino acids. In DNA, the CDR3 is TGTGCCAGCAGCTTGGAGAGGACGCTCAAGGAGCAGTACTTC. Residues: CASSLERTLKEQYF.

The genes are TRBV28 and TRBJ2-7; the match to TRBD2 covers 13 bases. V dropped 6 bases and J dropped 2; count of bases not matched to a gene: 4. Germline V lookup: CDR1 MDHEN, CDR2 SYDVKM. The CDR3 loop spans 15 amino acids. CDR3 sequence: CASSPGTSGTYEQYF. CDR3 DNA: TGTGCCAGCAGCCCCGGGACTAGCGGGACCTACGAGCAGTACTTC.

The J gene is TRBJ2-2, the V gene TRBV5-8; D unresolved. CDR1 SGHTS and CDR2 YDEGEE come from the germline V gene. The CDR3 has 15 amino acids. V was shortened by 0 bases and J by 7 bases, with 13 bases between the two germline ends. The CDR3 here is CASSLEGQFGGELFF. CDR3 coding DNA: TGTGCCAGCAGCTTGGAAGGGCAATTCGGCGGGGAGCTGTTTTTT.

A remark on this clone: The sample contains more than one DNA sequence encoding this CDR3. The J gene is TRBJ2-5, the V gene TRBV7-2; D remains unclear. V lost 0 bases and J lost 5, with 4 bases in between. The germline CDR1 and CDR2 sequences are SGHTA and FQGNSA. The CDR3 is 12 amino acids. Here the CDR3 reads CASSLALETQYF. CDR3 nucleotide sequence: TGTGCCAGCAGCTTAGCGCTTGAGACCCAGTACTTC.

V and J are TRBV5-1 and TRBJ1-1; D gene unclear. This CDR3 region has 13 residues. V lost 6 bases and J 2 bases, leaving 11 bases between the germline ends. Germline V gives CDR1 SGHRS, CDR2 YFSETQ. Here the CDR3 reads CASKTLTNTEAFF. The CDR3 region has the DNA TGCGCCAGCAAAACTCTAACCAACACTGAAGCTTTCTTT.

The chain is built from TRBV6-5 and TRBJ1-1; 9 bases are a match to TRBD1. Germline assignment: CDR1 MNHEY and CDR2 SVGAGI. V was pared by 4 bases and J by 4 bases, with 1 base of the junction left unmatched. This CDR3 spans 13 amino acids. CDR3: CASSWGQGTEAFF. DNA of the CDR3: TGTGCCAGCAGTTGGGGACAGGGCACTGAAGCTTTCTTT.

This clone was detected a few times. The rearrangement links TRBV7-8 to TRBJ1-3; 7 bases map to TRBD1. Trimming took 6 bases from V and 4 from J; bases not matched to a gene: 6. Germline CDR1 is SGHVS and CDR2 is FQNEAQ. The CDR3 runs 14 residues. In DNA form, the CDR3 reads TGTGCCAGCAGTTTGACAGGGCTCGGAAACACCATATATTTT. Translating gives CASSLTGLGNTIYF.

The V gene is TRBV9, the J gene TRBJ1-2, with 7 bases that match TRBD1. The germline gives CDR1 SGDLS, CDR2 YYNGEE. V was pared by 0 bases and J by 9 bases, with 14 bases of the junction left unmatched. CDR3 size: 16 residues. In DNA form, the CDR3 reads TGTGCCAGCAGCGTAGACGTGACAGGGTCTTTTGAGAGCTACACCTTC. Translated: CASSVDVTGSFESYTF.

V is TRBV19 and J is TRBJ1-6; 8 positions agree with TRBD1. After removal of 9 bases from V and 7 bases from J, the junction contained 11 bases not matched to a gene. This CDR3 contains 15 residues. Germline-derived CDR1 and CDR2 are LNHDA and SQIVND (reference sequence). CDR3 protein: CASSYQGAGNSPLHF. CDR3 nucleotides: TGTGCCAGCTCATACCAGGGGGCAGGCAATTCACCCCTCCACTTT.